The 19 T cell receptor beta chains below all came from one sample that was sequenced in a study of shared clonotypes between healthy human individuals. Cells designated naive CD8 were CD45RO-negative and were positively selected for CCR7, with terminally differentiated effector memory CD45RA+ cells excluded. Libraries were prepared by immunoSEQ multiplex PCR; TCRdb keeps only in-frame clonotypes and omits some of them. This table holds 700,000 to 950,000 clones, 90% to 97% found once. The sequencing input was naive CD8+ T cells sorted from blood. Source of these receptors: a man aged 25 to 45 in good health.

J is TRBJ2-7 and V is TRBV5-4; tentatively, D is TRBD2 (6 bases). The CDR3 contains 14 residues. Trimming left V 4 bases short and J 5 bases short, with 16 bases between. The germline CDR1 and CDR2 sequences are SGHNT and YYREEE (reference sequence). DNA for the CDR3: TGTGCCAGCAGCGAAGTACCGGGGGACGACGAGCAGTACTTC. Protein sequence: CASSEVPGDDEQYF.

The V call is TRBV7-9, the J call TRBJ2-7; TRBD1 aligns across 7 bases. J gave up 6 bases and V 4 bases, and 6 bases lay outside the gene matches. The CDR3 loop spans 13 amino acids. Germline CDR1 SEHNR, CDR2 FQNEAQ (reference sequence). The DNA for the CDR3 is TGTGCCAGCAGCTACAGGGGTTTTTTCGAGCAGTACTTC. It encodes CASSYRGFFEQYF.

The V gene is TRBV7-9, the J gene TRBJ2-7; D might be TRBD1 (6 bases). V lost 3 bases and J 0 bases, leaving 15 bases between the germline ends. The CDR3 runs 16 residues. Germline assignment: CDR1 SEHNR and CDR2 FQNEAQ (reference sequence). CDR3 nucleotide sequence: TGTGCCAGCAGCTTTAAAACAGGGAAAGCCTCCTACGAGCAGTACTTC. Encoded protein: CASSFKTGKASYEQYF.

The chain has TRBV28 and TRBJ2-3; D unresolved. CDR1 is MDHEN and CDR2 is SYDVKM in the germline V gene. The V end lost 6 bases, the J end lost 2 bases, and 18 bases lay between the germline ends. This CDR3 spans 16 amino acids. CDR3 DNA sequence: TGTGCCAGCAGCCCCCGAGCCGGGCCCCCCACAGATACGCAGTATTTT. It is translated as CASSPRAGPPTDTQYF. The full variable domain, completed using reference TRBV28 and TRBJ2-3, is DVKVTQSSRYLVKRTGEKVFLECVQDMDHENMFWYRQDPGLGLRLIYFSYDVKMKEKGDIPEGYSVSREKKERFSLILESASTNQTSMYLCASSPRAGPPTDTQYFGPGTRLTVL.

The chain couples TRBV7-3 to TRBJ2-7; D gene ambiguous. This CDR3 spans 14 amino acids. V lost 2 bases and J lost 0, with 8 bases in between. CDR1 and CDR2 from the germline V gene are SGHTA and FQGTGA. DNA for the CDR3: TGTGCCAGCAGCTTAGTCGGTGACTCCTACGAGCAGTACTTC. Translation gives CASSLVGDSYEQYF.

V gene TRBV30 combines with J gene TRBJ2-1, with D hard to call. The germline V gene encodes CDR1 GTSNPN and CDR2 SVGIG (reference sequence). Deletions cut 2 bases from V and 8 bases from J, with 10 bases between. The CDR3 length is 12 residues. In DNA form, the CDR3 reads TGTGCCTGGAGTACCAATAACGATGAGCAGTTCTTC. It encodes CAWSTNNDEQFF.

The chain recombines TRBV4-3 with TRBJ2-5, with a possible D match to TRBD1 (5 bases). The CDR3 runs to 15 residues. V lost 4 bases and J 5 bases, leaving 17 bases between the germline ends. Germline CDR1 LGHNA, CDR2 YSLEER. CDR3 nucleotide sequence: TGCGCCAGCAGCCCCAGCCCGGACACCTCGGAGACCCAGTACTTC. This gives the protein CASSPSPDTSETQYF.

The gene calls are TRBV5-4 and TRBJ2-2; D is unclear. V was clipped by 7 bases and J by 0 bases, with 16 bases between them. The CDR3 spans 16 residues. Germline CDR1 SGHNT, CDR2 YYREEE (reference sequence). The CDR3: CASGSVEATNTGELFF. Written as DNA, the CDR3 is TGTGCCAGCGGCTCCGTGGAAGCGACGAACACCGGGGAGCTGTTTTTT.

The chain uses TRBV11-2 and TRBJ2-3, with 8 bases lining up with TRBD2. There are 16 residues in the CDR3. Germline V lookup: CDR1 SGHAT, CDR2 FQNNGV. The J segment lost 0 bases and the V segment lost 3 bases, leaving 5 bases of the junction unmatched. CDR3 nucleotide sequence: TGTGCCAGCAGCTTGCGGGGGGCCTCTAGCACAGATACGCAGTATTTT. Amino acids: CASSLRGASSTDTQYF.

This chain joins TRBV9 and TRBJ2-5; D remains unclear. Germline V CDR1 and CDR2: SGDLS, YYNGEE. V lost 4 bases and J lost 5, with 18 bases in between. The CDR3 sequence is 15 residues long. The CDR3 loop reads CASSRRATLGETQYF. CDR3 DNA: TGTGCCAGCAGCCGGCGAGCCACATTGGGGGAGACCCAGTACTTC.

V and J are TRBV19 and TRBJ1-2; 9 nucleotides line up with TRBD1. The trim removed 6 bases at V and 4 bases at J, leaving 3 bases unmatched. Per germline, CDR1 LNHDA and CDR2 SQIVND (reference sequence). CDR3 length equals 13 residues. The CDR3 DNA reads as TGTGCCAGTAGCCTACAGGGGGCCTATGGCTACACCTTC. Its translation is CASSLQGAYGYTF.

V gene TRBV14 combines with J gene TRBJ2-3; D unclear. V shed 0 bases and J shed 6 bases, with 10 bases lying between them. Germline V gene sequence: CDR1 SGHDN, CDR2 FVKESK. CDR3 length: 14 residues. This chain's CDR3 is CASSQDYEADTQYF. The CDR3 coding sequence is TGTGCCAGCAGCCAAGACTACGAAGCGGATACGCAGTATTTT.

The chain has TRBV14 and TRBJ2-7, with 7 nucleotides matching TRBD1. Per the germline V gene, CDR1 is SGHDN and CDR2 is FVKESK. The CDR3 totals 15 residues. J gave up 1 base and V 4 bases, and 7 bases lay outside the gene matches. CDR3 in amino acids: CASSPTRGLSYEQYF. The CDR3 region has the DNA TGTGCCAGCAGCCCCACGAGGGGGCTTTCCTACGAGCAGTACTTC.

Points on this clone: The sample carries other DNA sequences with the same CDR3. The V gene is TRBV4-1, the J gene TRBJ2-7; TRBD2 agrees at 8 bases. CDR3 size: 15 residues. Germline loops: CDR1 MGHRA, CDR2 YSYEKL. Trimming cost V 1 base and J 1 base; bases outside gene matches: 3. The chain's CDR3 is CASSQVASGSYEQYF. The CDR3 DNA reads as TGCGCCAGCAGCCAAGTGGCTAGCGGGTCCTACGAGCAGTACTTC.

The chain combines TRBV19 with TRBJ2-4, with TRBD1 matching 10 bases. The trim removed 8 bases at V and 3 bases at J, leaving 16 bases unmatched. The germline V gene has CDR1 LNHDA and CDR2 SQIVND (reference sequence). There are 18 residues in the CDR3. The CDR3 nucleotides read TGTGCCAGTGCCCCCTCTCCCTGGCGGGACAGGGGCAAAAACATTCAGTACTTC. Residues: CASAPSPWRDRGKNIQYF. Together with reference TRBV19 and TRBJ2-4, the CDR3 gives the full variable domain: DGGITQSPKYLFRKEGQNVTLSCEQNLNHDAMYWYRQDPGQGLRLIYYSQIVNDFQKGDIAEGYSVSREKKESFPLTVTSAQKNPTAFYLCASAPSPWRDRGKNIQYFGAGTRLSVL.

The chain has TRBV7-9 and TRBJ1-4; tentative D call: TRBD1 (5 bases). Germline assignment: CDR1 SEHNR and CDR2 FQNEAQ (reference sequence). The CDR3 length is 13 residues. V was shortened by 5 bases and J by 8 bases, with 12 bases between the two germline ends. CDR3 sequence: CASSGAGGEKLFF. The DNA for the CDR3 is TGTGCCAGCAGCGGCGCGGGGGGAGAAAAACTGTTTTTT.

The chain links TRBV27 to TRBJ1-1; the match to TRBD1 covers 8 bases. With V trimmed by 5 bases and J by 8 bases, 4 bases remained unmatched. This CDR3 has 12 amino acids. From germline, CDR1 is MNHEY and CDR2 SMNVEV (reference sequence). The CDR3 DNA follows: TGTGCCAGCAGTGTCTACAGGGGGGAAGCTTTCTTT. This codes for CASSVYRGEAFF.

The genes are TRBV7-7 and TRBJ2-5; D call uncertain. There are 15 residues in the CDR3. Germline loops: CDR1 SSHAT, CDR2 FNYEAQ (reference sequence). V was shortened by 5 bases and J by 0 bases, with 13 bases between the two germline ends. The CDR3 sequence is CASSRYDTNQETQYF. CDR3 DNA: TGTGCCAGCAGCCGATACGACACAAACCAAGAGACCCAGTACTTC.

V is TRBV29-1 and J is TRBJ2-1; TRBD2 aligns across 14 bases. This CDR3 spans 18 amino acids. Germline V gives CDR1 SQVTM, CDR2 ANQGSEA. V was pared by 4 bases and J by 1 base, with 9 bases of the junction left unmatched. CDR3 DNA: TGCAGCGTTGGAAGACTAGCGGGAGGGCCGGGGTCCTACAATGAGCAGTTCTTC. Its translation is CSVGRLAGGPGSYNEQFF.